The entry below describes one T cell receptor (beta chain). The target antigen is unknown. These data are taken from a study of identical twins. Study findings and constraints: Out-of-frame alpha sequences shared by twins showed excess low generation probability.

MiXCR was run by TCRdb on the 5' RACE reads, yielding one entry per CDR3 protein. This sample has 430,000 or so distinct CDR3 sequences; about 24% occur once, and the top ten carry about 3%. Trimming at V came to 3 bases and at J to 2 bases, leaving 10 bases not matched to a gene. The CDR3 loop spans 17 amino acids. The same sample was also studied in work on T cells expressing NK-cell markers. That study adds: Obtained from sorted CD3+CD56+NKG2C+, CD3+CD56+NKG2C- and CD3+CD56-NKG2C+ T cells were the TCR beta repertoires.

This chain joins TRBV12-3 or TRBV12-4 and TRBJ2-7, with 10 bases fitting TRBD2. The TCR comes from a woman aged 18 to 35 in good health. The sequencing input was CD4+ T cells sorted from blood. This chain's CDR3 is CASSFGLAGVWTYEQYF. CDR3 coding DNA: TGTGCCAGCAGTTTTGGTCTAGCGGGGGTGTGGACCTACGAGCAGTACTTC.